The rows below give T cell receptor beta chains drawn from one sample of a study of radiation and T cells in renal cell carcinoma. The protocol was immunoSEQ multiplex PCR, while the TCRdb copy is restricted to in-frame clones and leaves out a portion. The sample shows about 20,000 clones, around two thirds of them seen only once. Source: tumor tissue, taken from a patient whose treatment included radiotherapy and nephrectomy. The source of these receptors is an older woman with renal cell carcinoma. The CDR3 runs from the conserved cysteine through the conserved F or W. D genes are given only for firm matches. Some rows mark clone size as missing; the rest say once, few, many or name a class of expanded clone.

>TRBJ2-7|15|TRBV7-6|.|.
TGTGCCAGCAGCTTGGAGCCGGGACCAAAAGACGAGCAGTACTTC
CASSLEPGPKDEQYF
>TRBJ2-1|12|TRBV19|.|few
TGTGCCAGTAGTATAGATTGGGATGAGCAGTTCTTC
CASSIDWDEQFF
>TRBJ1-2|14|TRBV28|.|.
TGTGCCAGCGGGCGTCCCTCCGGGGGGGATGGCTACACCTTC
CASGRPSGGDGYTF
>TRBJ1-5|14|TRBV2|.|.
TGTGCCAGCAGAGCCGGGACGGTGGATCGGCCCCAGCATTTT
CASRAGTVDRPQHF
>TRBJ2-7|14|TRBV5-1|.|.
TGCGCCAGCAGCCGGGGACACTCAAACTACGAGCAGTACTTC
CASSRGHSNYEQYF
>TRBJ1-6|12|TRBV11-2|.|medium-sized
TGTGCCAGCAGCCCACCCTCCTCACCCCTCCACTTT
CASSPPSSPLHF
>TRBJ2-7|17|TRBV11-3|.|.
TGTGCCAGCAGCTTAGATCTAAGGAGGGGGGAGAGCTACGAGCAGTACTTC
CASSLDLRRGESYEQYF
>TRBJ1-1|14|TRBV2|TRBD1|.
TGTGCCAGCATGGAGGGACAGGGGAACACTGAAGCTTTCTTT
CASMEGQGNTEAFF
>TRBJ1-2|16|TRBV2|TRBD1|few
TGTGCCAGCAGTGGACAGTGGCGGGACAGACGCTATGGCTACACCTTC
CASSGQWRDRRYGYTF
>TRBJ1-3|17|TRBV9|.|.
TGTGCCAGCAGCGTAGGCCCGCAAGGGAGCTCTGGAAACACCATATATTTT
CASSVGPQGSSGNTIYF
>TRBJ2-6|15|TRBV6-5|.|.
TGTGCCAGCAGTTACAGCTTCTCTGGGGCCAACGTCCTGACTTTC
CASSYSFSGANVLTF
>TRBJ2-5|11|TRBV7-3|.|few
TGTGCCAGCAGCCCACGGGAGACCCAGTACTTC
CASSPRETQYF
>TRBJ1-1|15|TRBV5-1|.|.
TGCGCCAGCAGCTTGATGGGGCAGAGGAACACTGAAGCTTTCTTT
CASSLMGQRNTEAFF
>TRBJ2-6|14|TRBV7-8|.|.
TGTGCCAGCAGCTTAGAGCGCGGGGCCAACGTCCTGACTTTC
CASSLERGANVLTF
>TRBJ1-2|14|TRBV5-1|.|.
TGCGCCAGCAGCCCCAGCGGGGGAAACTATGGCTACACCTTC
CASSPSGGNYGYTF
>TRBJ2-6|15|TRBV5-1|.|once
TGCGCCAGCGGTAGGGTATTGGCTGGGGCCAACGTCCTGACTTTC
CASGRVLAGANVLTF
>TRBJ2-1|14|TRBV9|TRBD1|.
TGTGCCAGCAGCCCGAGGGGACAGTACAATGAGCAGTTCTTC
CASSPRGQYNEQFF
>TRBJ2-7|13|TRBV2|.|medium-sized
TGTGCCAGCAGGGGGGACGGAACCTACGAGCAGTACTTC
CASRGDGTYEQYF
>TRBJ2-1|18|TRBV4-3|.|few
TGCGCCAGCAGCCAAGAAGGTCCGCGGGGGCCCGCCTACAATGAGCAGTTCTTC
CASSQEGPRGPAYNEQFF
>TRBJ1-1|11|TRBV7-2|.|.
TGTGCCAGCAGCAACCGGGACCGGGCTTTCTTT
CASSNRDRAFF
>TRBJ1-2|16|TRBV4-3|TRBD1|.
TGCGCCAGCAGCCAAGGGACAGGGGAAGGGGGCTATGGCTACACCTTC
CASSQGTGEGGYGYTF
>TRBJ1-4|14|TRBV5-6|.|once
TGTGCCAGCAGCTTGATAGCAACTAATGAAAAACTGTTTTTT
CASSLIATNEKLFF